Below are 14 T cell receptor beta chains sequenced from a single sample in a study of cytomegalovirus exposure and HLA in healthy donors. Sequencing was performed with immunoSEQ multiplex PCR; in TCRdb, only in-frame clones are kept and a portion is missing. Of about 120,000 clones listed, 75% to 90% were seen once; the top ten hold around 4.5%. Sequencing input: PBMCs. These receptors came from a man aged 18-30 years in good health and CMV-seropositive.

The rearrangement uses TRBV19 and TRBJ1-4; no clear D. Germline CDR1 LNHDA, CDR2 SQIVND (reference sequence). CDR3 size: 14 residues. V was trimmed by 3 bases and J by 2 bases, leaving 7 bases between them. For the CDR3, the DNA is TGTGCCAGTAGTATCACGAGTACTAATGAAAAACTGTTTTTT. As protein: CASSITSTNEKLFF.

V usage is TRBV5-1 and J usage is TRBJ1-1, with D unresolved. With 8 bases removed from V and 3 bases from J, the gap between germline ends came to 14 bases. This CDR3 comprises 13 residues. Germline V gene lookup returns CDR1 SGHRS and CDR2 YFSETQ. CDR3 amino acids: CASGPERYTEAFF. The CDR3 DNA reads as TGCGCCAGTGGCCCCGAGCGGTACACTGAAGCTTTCTTT.

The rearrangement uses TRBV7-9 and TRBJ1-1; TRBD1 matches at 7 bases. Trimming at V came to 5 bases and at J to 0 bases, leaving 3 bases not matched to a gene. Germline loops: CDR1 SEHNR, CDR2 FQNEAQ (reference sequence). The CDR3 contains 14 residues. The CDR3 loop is CASSQGQMNTEAFF. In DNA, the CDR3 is TGTGCCAGCAGCCAGGGACAGATGAACACTGAAGCTTTCTTT. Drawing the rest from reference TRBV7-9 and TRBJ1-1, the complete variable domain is DTGVSQNPRHKITKRGQNVTFRCDPISEHNRLYWYRQTLGQGPEFLTYFQNEAQLEKSRLLSDRFSAERPKGSFSTLEIQRTEQGDSAMYLCASSQGQMNTEAFFGQGTRLTVV.

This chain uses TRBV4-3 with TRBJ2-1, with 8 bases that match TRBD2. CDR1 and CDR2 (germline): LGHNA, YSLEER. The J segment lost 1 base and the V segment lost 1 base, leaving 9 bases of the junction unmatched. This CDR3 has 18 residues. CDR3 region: CASSQVRTSGGSYNEQFF. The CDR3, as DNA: TGCGCCAGCAGCCAAGTAAGAACAAGCGGGGGATCCTACAATGAGCAGTTCTTC.

The CDR3 sequence: CASSRGTGGINEKLFF. CDR3 DNA sequence: TGTGCCAGCAGCCGGGGAACAGGGGGCATTAATGAAAAACTGTTTTTT. The chain is built from TRBV27 and TRBJ1-4; 9 nucleotides match TRBD1. CDR3 size: 16 residues. Germline-derived CDR1 and CDR2 are MNHEY and SMNVEV (reference sequence). V dropped 6 bases and J dropped 4; count of bases not matched to a gene: 9.

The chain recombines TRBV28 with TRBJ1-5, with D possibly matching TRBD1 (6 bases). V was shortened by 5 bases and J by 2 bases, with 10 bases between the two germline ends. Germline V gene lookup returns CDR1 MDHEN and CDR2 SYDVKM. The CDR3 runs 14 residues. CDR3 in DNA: TGTGCCAGCAGTCTCAGGGGAGGCAATCAGCCCCAGCATTTT. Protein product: CASSLRGGNQPQHF. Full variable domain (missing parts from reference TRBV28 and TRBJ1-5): DVKVTQSSRYLVKRTGEKVFLECVQDMDHENMFWYRQDPGLGLRLIYFSYDVKMKEKGDIPEGYSVSREKKERFSLILESASTNQTSMYLCASSLRGGNQPQHFGDGTRLSIL.

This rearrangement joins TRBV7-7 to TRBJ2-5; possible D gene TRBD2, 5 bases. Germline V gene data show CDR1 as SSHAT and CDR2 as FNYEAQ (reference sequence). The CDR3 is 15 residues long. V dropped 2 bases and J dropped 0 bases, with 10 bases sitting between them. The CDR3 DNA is TGTGCCAGCAGCTTAACTAGGGCGTACCAAGAGACCCAGTACTTC. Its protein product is CASSLTRAYQETQYF.

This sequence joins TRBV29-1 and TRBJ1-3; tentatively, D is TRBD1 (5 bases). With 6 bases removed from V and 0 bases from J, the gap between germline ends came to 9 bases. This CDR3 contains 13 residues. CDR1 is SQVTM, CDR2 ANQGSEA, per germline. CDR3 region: CSVQGGSGNTIYF. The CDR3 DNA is TGCAGCGTCCAGGGTGGCTCTGGAAACACCATATATTTT.

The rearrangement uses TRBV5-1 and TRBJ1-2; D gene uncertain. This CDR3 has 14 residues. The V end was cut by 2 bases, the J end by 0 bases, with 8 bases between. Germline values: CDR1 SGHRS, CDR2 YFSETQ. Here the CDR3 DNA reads TGCGCCAGCAGCTTCTTAGATACTAACTATGGCTACACCTTC. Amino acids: CASSFLDTNYGYTF.

CDR3 sequence (DNA): TGTGCCAGCAGTCTGGGGACAGGAGAAGCTTTCTTT. Translation: CASSLGTGEAFF. The chain joins TRBV7-9 to TRBJ1-1; 8 bases line up with TRBD1. The CDR3 runs to 12 residues. Germline V gene sequence: CDR1 SEHNR, CDR2 FQNEAQ (reference sequence). With 6 bases clipped from V and 8 bases from J, the junction kept 5 bases outside the gene matches.

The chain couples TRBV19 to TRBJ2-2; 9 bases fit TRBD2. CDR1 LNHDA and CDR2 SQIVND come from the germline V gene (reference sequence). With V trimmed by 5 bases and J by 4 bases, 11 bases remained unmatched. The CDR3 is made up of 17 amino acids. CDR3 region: CASSRYSGTSSTGELFF. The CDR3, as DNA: TGTGCCAGTAGTCGATATTCCGGGACTAGCAGCACCGGGGAGCTGTTTTTT.

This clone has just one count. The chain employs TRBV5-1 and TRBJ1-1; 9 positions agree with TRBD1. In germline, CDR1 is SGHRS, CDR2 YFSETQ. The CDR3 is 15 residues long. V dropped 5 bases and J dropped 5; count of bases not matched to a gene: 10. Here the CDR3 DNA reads TGCGCCAGCAGTCGGGGGGACAGGGCAGGTACTGAAGCTTTCTTT. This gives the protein CASSRGDRAGTEAFF.

In DNA form, the CDR3 reads TGTGCCAGCCCGGCGGGACCTGTGGGGGGCTACACCTTC. Translating gives CASPAGPVGGYTF. The chain carries TRBV27 and TRBJ1-2; the D gene is possibly TRBD1 (5 bases). The CDR3 totals 13 residues. Germline CDR1 is MNHEY and CDR2 is SMNVEV (reference sequence). Trimming cost V 8 bases and J 8 bases, with 18 bases left between them.

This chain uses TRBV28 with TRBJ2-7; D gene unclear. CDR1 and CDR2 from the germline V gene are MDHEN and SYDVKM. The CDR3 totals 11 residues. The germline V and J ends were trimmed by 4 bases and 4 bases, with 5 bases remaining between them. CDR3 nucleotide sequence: TGTGCCAGCAGTTACAGATACGAGCAGTACTTC. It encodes CASSYRYEQYF.